The following is a T cell receptor (beta chain) sequence with its context. The V gene's germline CDR1 is MDHEN and CDR2 SYDVKM. The length of the CDR3 is 13 residues. The germline V and J ends were trimmed by 6 bases and 3 bases, with 9 bases remaining between them. This entry is derived from a study of CD8 T cell repertoires and HIV-1 epitope variants. Study in general: An uncultured baseline aliquot held 1M T cells.

The method was immunoSEQ multiplex PCR; TCRdb's version includes in-frame clones alone and lacks a portion of them. The repertoire holds about 90,000 clones, with roughly 77% as singletons. The chain uses TRBV28 and TRBJ1-5, with a weak D call TRBD1 (5 bases). Sequencing input: uncultured baseline CD8+ T cells from peripheral blood mononuclear cells (PBMCs). This sequence was found in a male donor with HIV. The CDR3 loop is CASSRQINQPQHF. The CDR3 nucleotides read TGTGCCAGCAGCCGACAGATCAATCAGCCCCAGCATTTT.